This entry is about one T cell receptor beta chain. Per the germline V gene, CDR1 is SGHNT and CDR2 is YYREEE (reference sequence). There are 12 residues in the CDR3. V lost 5 bases to trimming and J lost 9 bases; unmatched junction nucleotides: 3. Participants were aged about 18 to 100 years from about two dozen US areas. Donors in Cohort 3 who had recovered were those with two negative PCRs, healthcare professional clearance, or resolution of their symptoms. The data belong to a study of blood T cell repertoires in COVID-19. Study-wide context: The analysed material was cDNA or gDNA that came from T cells, B-cell-depleted T cells, or PBMCs.

In the original analysis: Cell counts per sample came from amplifying reference gene primers. Generated by immunoSEQ multiplex PCR, the TCRdb table keeps only in-frame clones and is missing some. Clonal size and the V and J genes are those of that table, whereas D and trimming came from the DNA. This sample has a few hundred thousand clones; around 85% occur once, and the top ten carry around 20%. This chain links TRBV5-4 with TRBJ2-1; TRBD2 aligns across 9 bases. This receptor was identified in a man aged 35 to 55 who had recovered from COVID-19. What was sequenced was PBMCs or T cells enriched from blood (not recorded which). The CDR3 DNA reads as TGTGCCAGCAGGGAGACTAGCGGTGAGCAGTTCTTC. This encodes CASRETSGEQFF.